The clone carrying this T cell receptor (beta chain) shows up as medium-sized by frequency. Its specificity is unknown. Libraries were UMI-labeled 5' RACE TRB cDNA. TCRdb derives one entry per CDR3 protein from the 5' RACE reads, leaving out DNA. This sample's clone table lists about 5,300 distinct CDR3 sequences. The record originates from a study of CXCR3-negative and CXCR3-positive naive CD8 T cells. Regarding the study as a whole: TRB CDR3 hydrophobicity was greater in CXCR3-positive naive cells than in CXCR3-negative naive cells. CXCR3 expression dropped partially after cryopreservation, and most assays relied on fresh PBMCs. Memory cells diverged, while naive CXCR3-positive and CXCR3-negative cells had similar TRBV-TRBJ usage.

The CDR3 length is 15 residues. Cells classed as naive CD8+ T cells were CD45RO-CCR7+CD27+CD95-. The clonotype was recovered from a human donor in good health. Some clones in this sample may be carry-over from other donors' samples. This chain connects TRBV21-1 to TRBJ1-1; TCRdb's D call, TRBD1, is unchecked because there is no DNA. TRBV21-1 is a pseudogene. Sequenced: naive CXCR3+ CD8+ T cells from blood. Documented subset: CD45RO-CCR7+CD27+CD95- naive CD8+ T cells expressing CXCR3 (TNR3+). The CDR3: CASRQRQGADTEAFF.